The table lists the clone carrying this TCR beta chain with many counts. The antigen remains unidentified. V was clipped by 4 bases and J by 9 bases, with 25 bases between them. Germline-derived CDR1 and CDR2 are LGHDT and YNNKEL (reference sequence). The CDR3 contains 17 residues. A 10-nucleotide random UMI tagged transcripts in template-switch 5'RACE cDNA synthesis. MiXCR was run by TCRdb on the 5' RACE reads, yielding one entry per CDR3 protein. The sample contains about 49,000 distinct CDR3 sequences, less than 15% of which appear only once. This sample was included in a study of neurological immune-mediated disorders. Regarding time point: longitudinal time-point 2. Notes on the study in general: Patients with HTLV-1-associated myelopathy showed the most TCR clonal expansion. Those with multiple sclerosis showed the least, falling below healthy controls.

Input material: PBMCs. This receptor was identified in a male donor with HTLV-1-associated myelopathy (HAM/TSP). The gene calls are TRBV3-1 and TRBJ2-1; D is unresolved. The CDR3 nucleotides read TGTGCCAGCAGCCCAGAAACCCCATTAGTGGGAATGGGTGAGCAGTTCTTC. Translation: CASSPETPLVGMGEQFF.